Sequencing of this T cell receptor (beta chain) was carried out in a study of shared clonotypes between healthy human individuals. General study findings and limits: Non-shared clonotypes had lower generation probabilities than clonotypes shared by all four sorted-subset donors.

As processed by the authors: There were no quality scores in the junction-only immunoSEQ sequences, so filtering differed. Clones were read by immunoSEQ multiplex PCR, and TCRdb kept only the in-frame ones, dropping some. The DNA gave D and trimming, while V, J and clone size come from that table. This table holds around 980,000 clones, 78% found once. Losses at the gene ends were 5 bases for V and 8 bases for J; bases not matched to a gene: 7. The length of the CDR3 is 13 residues. The V gene's germline CDR1 is LGHNA and CDR2 YNFKEQ. This clone was seen once. No antigen is known for it. The chain links TRBV4-2 to TRBJ1-2, with 8 positions matching TRBD1. This receptor was obtained from a man aged 18-30 years in good health. Some clones in this sample may be carry-over from other donors' samples. Sequencing input: memory CD4+ T cells from PBMCs. Subset noted: CD45RA-negative fraction. DNA of the CDR3: TGTGCCAGCAGCTCTTCGACAGGGGACGGCTACACCTTC. It is translated as CASSSSTGDGYTF.